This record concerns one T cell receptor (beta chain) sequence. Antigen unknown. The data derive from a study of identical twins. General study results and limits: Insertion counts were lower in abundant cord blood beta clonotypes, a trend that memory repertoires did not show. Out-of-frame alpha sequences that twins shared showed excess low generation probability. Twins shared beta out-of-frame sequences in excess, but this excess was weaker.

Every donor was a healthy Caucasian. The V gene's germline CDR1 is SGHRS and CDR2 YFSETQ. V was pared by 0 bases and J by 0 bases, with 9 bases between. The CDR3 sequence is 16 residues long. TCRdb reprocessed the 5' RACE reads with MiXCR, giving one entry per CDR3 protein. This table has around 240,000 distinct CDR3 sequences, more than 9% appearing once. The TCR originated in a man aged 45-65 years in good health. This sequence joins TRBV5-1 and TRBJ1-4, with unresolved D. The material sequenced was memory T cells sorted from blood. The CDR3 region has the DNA TGCGCCAGCAGCTTGGGAACGTCTCCAACTAATGAAAAACTGTTTTTT. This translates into CASSLGTSPTNEKLFF.